One T cell receptor beta chain is described in this entry. Germline CDR1 reads MNHEY; CDR2 reads SVGAGI. V was pared by 6 bases and J by 6 bases, with 7 bases of the junction left unmatched. This CDR3 contains 14 residues. Assay: immunoSEQ multiplex PCR; the TCRdb copy retains only in-frame clones and omits some. This table holds millions of clones, 93% found once. The source of the sample is a study of shared clonotypes between healthy human individuals. Material for sequencing was naive CD4+ T cells from PBMCs. Subset indicated: CD45RA+ positively selected. The chain recombines TRBV6-5 with TRBJ1-5; 8 bases are a match to TRBD1. This clonotype originated in a man younger than 30 in good health. Some clones in this sample may be carry-over from other donors' samples. CDR3 loop: CASSDRGQIQPQHF. CDR3 coding DNA: TGTGCCAGCAGCGACAGGGGACAGATTCAGCCCCAGCATTTT.